The clone carrying this T cell receptor beta chain was observed a handful of times. Its specificity is unknown. V was clipped by 5 bases and J by 5 bases, with 16 bases between them. CDR1 MDHEN and CDR2 SYDVKM come from the germline V gene. The CDR3 is 15 residues long. The data derive from a study of blood T cells in healthy people across ages. General study results and limits: Older individuals had lower TCR beta diversity per million T cells (the decline was roughly linear).

A second about 7 to 11 cycle PCR used barcoded and J-beta primers. From the 5' RACE reads, TCRdb called clonotypes with MiXCR, one entry per CDR3 protein. The repertoire holds about 930,000 distinct CDR3 sequences, 29% seen once, with roughly a tenth in the top ten. These sequences were also reported in another study, on T cells of mothers and their children. From that study: It was found that thymic selection shapes TCR recombination output similarly in related and unrelated pairs.

V usage is TRBV28 and J usage is TRBJ1-5; tentative D call: TRBD1 (5 bases). Sequenced material: blood. The sequence derives from a woman between 40 and 55 years old in good health. CDR3 protein: CASSESWGPHQPQHF. The CDR3 DNA follows: TGTGCCAGCAGTGAAAGTTGGGGCCCCCATCAGCCCCAGCATTTT.